The clone carrying this T cell receptor (beta chain) was picked up many times. Its antigen is undetermined. This CDR3 is 12 amino acids long. Trimming took off 3 bases at V and 9 bases at J, with 9 bases between the two ends. TCRalpha and TCRbeta libraries used 5'RACE with constant-segment primers and UMIs. TCRdb reanalysed the 5' RACE reads using MiXCR and keeps one entry per CDR3 protein. The data show more than 55,000 distinct CDR3 sequences, with 9.5% seen just once and 1.2% held by the top ten. The source of the sample is a study of T-cell memory formation after mild COVID-19. Study outcomes and limitations: Contracting CD4+ clones were located mainly in CM and EM, and CD8+ clones in EMRA.

Source material: PBMCs or a T cell subset sorted from them (not recorded which). V gene TRBV12-3 or TRBV12-4 combines with J gene TRBJ2-4; D might be TRBD1 (5 bases). This TCR was sampled from a man aged 18 to 29 who had mild COVID-19 (a few samples of this study predate the infection). Cell type and time point are not known. The CDR3 reads CASSFPQGIQYF. The DNA of the CDR3 is TGTGCCAGCAGTTTTCCCCAGGGCATTCAGTACTTC.